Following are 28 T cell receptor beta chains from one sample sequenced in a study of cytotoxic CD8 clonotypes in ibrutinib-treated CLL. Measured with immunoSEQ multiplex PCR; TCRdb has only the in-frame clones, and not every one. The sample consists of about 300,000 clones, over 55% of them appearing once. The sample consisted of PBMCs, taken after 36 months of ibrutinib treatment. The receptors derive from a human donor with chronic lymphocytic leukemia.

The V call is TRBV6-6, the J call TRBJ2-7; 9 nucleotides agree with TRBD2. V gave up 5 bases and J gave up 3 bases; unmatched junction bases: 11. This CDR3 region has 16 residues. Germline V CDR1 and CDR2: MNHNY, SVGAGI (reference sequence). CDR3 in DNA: TGTGCCAGCAGTCCCACCGGGGCTAGCGGGAACTACGAGCAGTACTTC. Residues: CASSPTGASGNYEQYF.

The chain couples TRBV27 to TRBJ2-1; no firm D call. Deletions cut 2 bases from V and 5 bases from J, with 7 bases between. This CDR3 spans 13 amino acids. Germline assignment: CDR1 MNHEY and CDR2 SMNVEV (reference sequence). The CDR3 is CASSLTDNNEQFF. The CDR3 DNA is TGTGCCAGCAGTTTAACTGATAACAATGAGCAGTTCTTC.

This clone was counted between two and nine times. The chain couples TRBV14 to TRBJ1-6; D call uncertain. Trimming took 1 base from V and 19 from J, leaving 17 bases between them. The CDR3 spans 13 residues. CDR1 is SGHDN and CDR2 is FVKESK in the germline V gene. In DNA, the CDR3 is TGTGCCAGCAGCCAAGTTCCGGGTTTGGTAACTCACTTT. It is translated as CASSQVPGLVTHF.

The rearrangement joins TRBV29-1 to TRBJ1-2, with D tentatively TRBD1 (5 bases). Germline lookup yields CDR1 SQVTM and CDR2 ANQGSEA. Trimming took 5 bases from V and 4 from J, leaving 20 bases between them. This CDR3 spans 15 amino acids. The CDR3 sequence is CSVMGRVREGYGYTF. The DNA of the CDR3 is TGCAGCGTTATGGGCCGGGTCAGGGAGGGCTATGGCTACACCTTC. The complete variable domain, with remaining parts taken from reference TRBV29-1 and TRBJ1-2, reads SAVISQKPSRDICQRGTSLTIQCQVDSQVTMMFWYRQQPGQSLTLIATANQGSEATYESGFVIDKFPISRPNLTFSTLTVSNMSPEDSSIYLCSVMGRVREGYGYTFGSGTRLTVV.

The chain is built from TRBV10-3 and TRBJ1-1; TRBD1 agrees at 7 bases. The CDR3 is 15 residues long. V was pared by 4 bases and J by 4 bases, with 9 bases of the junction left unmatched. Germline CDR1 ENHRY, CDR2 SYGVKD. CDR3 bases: TGTGCCATCAGTGGGGGGGACAGTGATTTCACTGAAGCTTTCTTT. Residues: CAISGGDSDFTEAFF.

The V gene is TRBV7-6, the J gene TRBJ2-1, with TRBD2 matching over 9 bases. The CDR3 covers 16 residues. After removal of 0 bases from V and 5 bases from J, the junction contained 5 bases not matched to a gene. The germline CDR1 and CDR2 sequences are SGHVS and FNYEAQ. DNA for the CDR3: TGTGCCAGCAGCTTAGCTCCTAGCGGGATGCACAATGAGCAGTTCTTC. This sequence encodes CASSLAPSGMHNEQFF.

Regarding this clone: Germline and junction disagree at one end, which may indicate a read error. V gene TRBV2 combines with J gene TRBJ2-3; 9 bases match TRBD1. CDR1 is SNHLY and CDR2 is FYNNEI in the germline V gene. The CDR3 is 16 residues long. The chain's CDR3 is CASREDRGTDTDTQYF. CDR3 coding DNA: TGTGCCAGCAGGGAAGACAGGGGGACCGACACAGATACGCAGTATTTT. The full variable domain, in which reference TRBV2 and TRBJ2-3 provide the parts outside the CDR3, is EPEVTQTPSHQVTQMGQEVILRCVPISNHLYFYWYRQILGQKVEFLVSFYNNEISEKSEIFDDQFSVERPDGSNFTLKIRSTKLEDSAMYFCASREDRGTDTDTQYFGPGTRLTVL.

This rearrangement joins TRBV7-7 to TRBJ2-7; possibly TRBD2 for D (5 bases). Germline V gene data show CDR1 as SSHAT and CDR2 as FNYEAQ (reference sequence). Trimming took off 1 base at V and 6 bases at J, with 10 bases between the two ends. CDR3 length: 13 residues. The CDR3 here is CASSLVVGSEQYF. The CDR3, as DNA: TGTGCCAGCAGCTTAGTCGTAGGGAGCGAGCAGTACTTC.

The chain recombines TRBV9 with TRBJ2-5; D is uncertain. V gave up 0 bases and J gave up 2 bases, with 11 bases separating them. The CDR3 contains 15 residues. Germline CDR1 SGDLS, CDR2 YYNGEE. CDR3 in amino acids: CASSVDEVSQETQYF. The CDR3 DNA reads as TGTGCCAGCAGCGTAGATGAGGTCTCACAAGAGACCCAGTACTTC.

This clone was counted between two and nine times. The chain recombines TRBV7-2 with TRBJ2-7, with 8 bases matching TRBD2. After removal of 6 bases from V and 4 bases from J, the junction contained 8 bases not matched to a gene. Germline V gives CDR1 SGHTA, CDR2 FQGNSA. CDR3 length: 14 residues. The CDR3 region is CASSSRGGGYEQYF. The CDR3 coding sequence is TGTGCCAGCAGTTCCCGGGGGGGCGGATACGAGCAGTACTTC.

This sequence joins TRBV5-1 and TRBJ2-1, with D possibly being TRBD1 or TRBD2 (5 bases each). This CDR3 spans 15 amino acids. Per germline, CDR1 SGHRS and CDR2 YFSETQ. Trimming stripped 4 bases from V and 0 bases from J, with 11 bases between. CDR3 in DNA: TGCGCCAGCAGCCCGGGGCTCAGCTCCTACAATGAGCAGTTCTTC. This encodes CASSPGLSSYNEQFF.

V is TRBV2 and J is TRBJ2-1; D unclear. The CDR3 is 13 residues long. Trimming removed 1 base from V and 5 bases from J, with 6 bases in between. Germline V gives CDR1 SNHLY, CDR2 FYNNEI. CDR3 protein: CASSEGYNNEQFF. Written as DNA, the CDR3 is TGTGCCAGCAGTGAAGGCTATAACAATGAGCAGTTCTTC.

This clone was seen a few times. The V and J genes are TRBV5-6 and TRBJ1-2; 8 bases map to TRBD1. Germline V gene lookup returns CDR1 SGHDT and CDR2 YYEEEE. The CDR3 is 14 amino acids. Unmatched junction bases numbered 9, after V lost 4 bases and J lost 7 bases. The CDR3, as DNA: TGTGCCAGCAGCCTAGGACAGGGTGGGTCTGGCTACACCTTC. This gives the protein CASSLGQGGSGYTF.

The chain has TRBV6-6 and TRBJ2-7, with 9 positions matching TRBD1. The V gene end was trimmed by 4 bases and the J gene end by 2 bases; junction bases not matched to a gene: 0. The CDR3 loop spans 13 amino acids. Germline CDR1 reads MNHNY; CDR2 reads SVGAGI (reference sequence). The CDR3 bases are TGTGCCAGCAGTTGGGACAGGGCCTACGAGCAGTACTTC. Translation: CASSWDRAYEQYF.

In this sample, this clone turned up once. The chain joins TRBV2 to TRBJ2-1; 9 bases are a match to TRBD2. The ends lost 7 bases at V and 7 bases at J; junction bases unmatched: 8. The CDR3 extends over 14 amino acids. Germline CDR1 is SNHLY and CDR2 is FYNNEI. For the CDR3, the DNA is TGTGCCAGCACCGGCGGGAGGGCCGGTAATGAGCAGTTCTTC. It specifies CASTGGRAGNEQFF.

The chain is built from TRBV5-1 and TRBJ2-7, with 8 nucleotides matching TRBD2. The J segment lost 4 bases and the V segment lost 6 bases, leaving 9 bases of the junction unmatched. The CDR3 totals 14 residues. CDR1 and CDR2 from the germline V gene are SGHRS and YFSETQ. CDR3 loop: CASTVSGGDYEQYF. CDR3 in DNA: TGCGCCAGCACTGTCAGCGGGGGAGATTACGAGCAGTACTTC. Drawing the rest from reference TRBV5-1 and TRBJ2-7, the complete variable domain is KAGVTQTPRYLIKTRGQQVTLSCSPISGHRSVSWYQQTPGQGLQFLFEYFSETQRNKGNFPGRFSGRQFSNSRSEMNVSTLELGDSALYLCASTVSGGDYEQYFGPGTRLTVT.

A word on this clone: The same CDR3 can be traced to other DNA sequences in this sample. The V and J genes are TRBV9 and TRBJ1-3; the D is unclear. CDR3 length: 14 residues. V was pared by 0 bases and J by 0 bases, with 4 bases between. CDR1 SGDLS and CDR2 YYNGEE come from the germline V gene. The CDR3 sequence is CASSVGSSGNTIYF. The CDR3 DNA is TGTGCCAGCAGCGTAGGCAGCTCTGGAAACACCATATATTTT.

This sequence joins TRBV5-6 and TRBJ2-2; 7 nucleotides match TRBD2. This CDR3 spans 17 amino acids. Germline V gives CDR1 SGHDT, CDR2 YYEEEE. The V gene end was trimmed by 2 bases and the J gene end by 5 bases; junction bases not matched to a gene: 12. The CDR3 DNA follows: TGTGCCAGCAGCTTACCCCTTGGACGGGGGGTGACCGGGGAGCTGTTTTTT. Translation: CASSLPLGRGVTGELFF.

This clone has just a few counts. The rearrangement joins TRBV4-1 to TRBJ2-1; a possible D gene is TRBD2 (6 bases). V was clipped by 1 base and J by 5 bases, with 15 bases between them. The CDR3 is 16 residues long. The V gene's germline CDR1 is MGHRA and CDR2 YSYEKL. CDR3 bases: TGCGCCAGCAGCCAAGCGGGAGCCAAACGAGACAATGAGCAGTTCTTC. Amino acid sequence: CASSQAGAKRDNEQFF.

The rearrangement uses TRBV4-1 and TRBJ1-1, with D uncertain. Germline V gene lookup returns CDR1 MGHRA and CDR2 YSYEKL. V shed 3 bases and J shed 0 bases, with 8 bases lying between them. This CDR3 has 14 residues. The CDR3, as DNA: TGCGCCAGCAGCCATAGGCACATGAACACTGAAGCTTTCTTT. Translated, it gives CASSHRHMNTEAFF.

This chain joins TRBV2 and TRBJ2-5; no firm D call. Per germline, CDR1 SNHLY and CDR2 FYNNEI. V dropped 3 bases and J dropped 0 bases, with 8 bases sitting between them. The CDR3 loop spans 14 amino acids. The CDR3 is CASSDSPYQETQYF. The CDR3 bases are TGTGCCAGCAGTGACAGTCCGTACCAAGAGACCCAGTACTTC.

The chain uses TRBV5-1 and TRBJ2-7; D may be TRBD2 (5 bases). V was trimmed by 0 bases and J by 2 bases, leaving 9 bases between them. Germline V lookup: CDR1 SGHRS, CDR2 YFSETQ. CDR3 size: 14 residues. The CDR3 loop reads CASSLGSAPYEQYF. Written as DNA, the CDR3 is TGCGCCAGCAGCTTGGGTAGCGCACCCTACGAGCAGTACTTC. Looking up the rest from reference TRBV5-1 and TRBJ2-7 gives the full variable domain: KAGVTQTPRYLIKTRGQQVTLSCSPISGHRSVSWYQQTPGQGLQFLFEYFSETQRNKGNFPGRFSGRQFSNSRSEMNVSTLELGDSALYLCASSLGSAPYEQYFGPGTRLTVT.

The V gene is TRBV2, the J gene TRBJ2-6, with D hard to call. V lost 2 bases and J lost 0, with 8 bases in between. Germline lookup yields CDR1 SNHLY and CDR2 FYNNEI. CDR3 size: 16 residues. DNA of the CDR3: TGTGCCAGCAGTGAACATACGGGCTCTGGGGCCAACGTCCTGACTTTC. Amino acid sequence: CASSEHTGSGANVLTF.

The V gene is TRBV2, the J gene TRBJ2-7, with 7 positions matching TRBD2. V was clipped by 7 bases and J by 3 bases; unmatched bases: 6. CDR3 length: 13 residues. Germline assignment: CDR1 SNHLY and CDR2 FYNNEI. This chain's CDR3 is CASIGLDLYEQYF. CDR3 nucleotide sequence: TGTGCCAGCATTGGACTAGACCTCTACGAGCAGTACTTC.

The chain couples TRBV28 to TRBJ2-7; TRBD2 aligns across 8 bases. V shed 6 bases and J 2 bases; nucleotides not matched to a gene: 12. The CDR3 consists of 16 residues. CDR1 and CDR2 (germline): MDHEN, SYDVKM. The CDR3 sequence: CASSPRGTREAYEQYF. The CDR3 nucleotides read TGTGCCAGCAGCCCCCGCGGGACTAGAGAAGCCTACGAGCAGTACTTC.

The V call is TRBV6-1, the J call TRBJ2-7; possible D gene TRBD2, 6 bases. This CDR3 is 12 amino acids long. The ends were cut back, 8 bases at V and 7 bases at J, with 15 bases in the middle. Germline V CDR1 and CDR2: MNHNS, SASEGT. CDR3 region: CASSLARGEQYF. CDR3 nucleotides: TGTGCCAGCTCTCTAGCTCGGGGGGAGCAGTACTTC.

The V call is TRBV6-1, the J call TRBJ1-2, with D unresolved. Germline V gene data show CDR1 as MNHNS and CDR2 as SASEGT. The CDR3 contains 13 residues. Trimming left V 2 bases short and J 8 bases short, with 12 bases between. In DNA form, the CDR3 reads TGTGCCAGCAGTGAATACCTCGGGTCGGGCTACACCTTC. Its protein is CASSEYLGSGYTF.

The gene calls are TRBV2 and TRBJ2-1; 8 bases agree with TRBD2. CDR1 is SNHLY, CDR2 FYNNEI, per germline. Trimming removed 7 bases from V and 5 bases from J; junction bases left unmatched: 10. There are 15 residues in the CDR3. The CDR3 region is CASTGWGGRHNEQFF. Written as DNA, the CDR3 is TGTGCCAGCACCGGGTGGGGCGGGAGGCACAATGAGCAGTTCTTC.